This T cell receptor (beta chain) was observed in a study of blood T cells in healthy people across ages. Primers used in a second PCR of roughly 7 to 11 cycles were a sample-barcoded 5' primer and a J-beta primer mix. Using its own MiXCR run on the 5' RACE reads, TCRdb lists one record per CDR3 protein. Altogether 500,000 to 550,000 distinct CDR3 sequences are present, around 24% being singletons, with the ten largest covering 8.5% to 9.5%. The donors, all healthy, were Caucasians living in Russia, aged about 6 to 90. This clonotype was counted a few times. These data were also filed under a second study, of T cells of mothers and their children.

Sequences were obtained from blood. The receptor's source is a boy aged 10-17 years in good health.

As DNA, the CDR3 is TGCAGCGTGGGGGACGGAGCCCGGGGGTATGGCTACACCTTC. This sequence encodes CSVGDGARGYGYTF. The chain couples TRBV29-1 to TRBJ1-2, with D perhaps matching TRBD1 (5 bases). The CDR3 runs to 14 residues. Germline CDR1 SQVTM, CDR2 ANQGSEA. V lost 6 bases and J lost 5, with 19 bases in between. The full variable domain, in which reference TRBV29-1 and TRBJ1-2 provide the parts outside the CDR3, is SAVISQKPSRDICQRGTSLTIQCQVDSQVTMMFWYRQQPGQSLTLIATANQGSEATYESGFVIDKFPISRPNLTFSTLTVSNMSPEDSSIYLCSVGDGARGYGYTFGSGTRLTVV.